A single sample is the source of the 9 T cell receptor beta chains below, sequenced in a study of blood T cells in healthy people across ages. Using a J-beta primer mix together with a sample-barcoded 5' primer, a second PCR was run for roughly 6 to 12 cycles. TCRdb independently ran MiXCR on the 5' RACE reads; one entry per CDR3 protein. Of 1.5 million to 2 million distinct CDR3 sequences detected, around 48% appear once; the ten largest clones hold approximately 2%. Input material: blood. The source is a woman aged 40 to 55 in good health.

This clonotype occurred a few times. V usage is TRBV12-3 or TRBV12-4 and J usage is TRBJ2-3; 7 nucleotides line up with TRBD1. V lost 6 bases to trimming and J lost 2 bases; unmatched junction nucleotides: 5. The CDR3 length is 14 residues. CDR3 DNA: TGTGCCAGCAGCCCGACAGGGATCACAGATACGCAGTATTTT. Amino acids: CASSPTGITDTQYF.

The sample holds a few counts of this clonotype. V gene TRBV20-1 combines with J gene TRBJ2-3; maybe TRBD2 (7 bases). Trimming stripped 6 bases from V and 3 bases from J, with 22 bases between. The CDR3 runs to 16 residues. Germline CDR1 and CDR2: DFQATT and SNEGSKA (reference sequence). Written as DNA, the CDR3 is TGCAGTGCCGGATCAATTAGGGGGGGCATGACAGATACGCAGTATTTT. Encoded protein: CSAGSIRGGMTDTQYF.

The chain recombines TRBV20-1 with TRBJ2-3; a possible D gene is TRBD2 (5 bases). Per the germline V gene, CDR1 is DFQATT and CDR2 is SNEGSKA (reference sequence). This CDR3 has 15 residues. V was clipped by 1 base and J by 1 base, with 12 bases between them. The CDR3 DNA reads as TGCAGTGCTAGAGGCGGAGGCGGACGCACAGATACGCAGTATTTT. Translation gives CSARGGGGRTDTQYF.

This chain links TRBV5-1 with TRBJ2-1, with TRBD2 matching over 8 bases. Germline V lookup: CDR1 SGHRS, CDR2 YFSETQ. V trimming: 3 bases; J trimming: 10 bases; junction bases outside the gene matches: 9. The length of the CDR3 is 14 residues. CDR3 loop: CASSSDPPSGEQFF. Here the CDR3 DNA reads TGCGCCAGCAGCTCAGACCCCCCTAGCGGGGAGCAGTTCTTC.

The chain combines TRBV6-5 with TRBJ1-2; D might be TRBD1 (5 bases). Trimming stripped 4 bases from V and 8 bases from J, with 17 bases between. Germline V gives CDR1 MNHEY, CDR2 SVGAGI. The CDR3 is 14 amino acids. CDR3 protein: CASSSPPGHIGYTF. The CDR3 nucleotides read TGTGCCAGCAGTTCGCCTCCGGGGCATATCGGCTACACCTTC.

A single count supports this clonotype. The CDR3 coding sequence is TGTGCCAGCAGCTTCCAGGGACAGGGGGAAGCTTTCTTT. This encodes CASSFQGQGEAFF. This sequence joins TRBV9 and TRBJ1-1; TRBD1 matches at 10 bases. With 4 bases clipped from V and 8 bases from J, the junction kept 5 bases outside the gene matches. CDR1 is SGDLS, CDR2 YYNGEE, per germline. The CDR3 loop spans 13 amino acids.

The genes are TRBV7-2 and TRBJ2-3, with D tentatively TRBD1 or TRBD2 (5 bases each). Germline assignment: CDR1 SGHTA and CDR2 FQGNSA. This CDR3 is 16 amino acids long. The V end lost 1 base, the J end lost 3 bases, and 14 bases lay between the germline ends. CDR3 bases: TGTGCCAGCAGCTTAGGTCGTGGGGCGGGTACAGATACGCAGTATTTT. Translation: CASSLGRGAGTDTQYF.

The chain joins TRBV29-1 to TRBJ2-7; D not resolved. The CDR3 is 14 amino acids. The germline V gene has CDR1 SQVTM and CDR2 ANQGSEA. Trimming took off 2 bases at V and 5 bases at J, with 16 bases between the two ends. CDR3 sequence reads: CSVELGNSLDEQYF. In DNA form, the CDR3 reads TGCAGCGTTGAATTGGGGAACAGCCTGGACGAGCAGTACTTC.

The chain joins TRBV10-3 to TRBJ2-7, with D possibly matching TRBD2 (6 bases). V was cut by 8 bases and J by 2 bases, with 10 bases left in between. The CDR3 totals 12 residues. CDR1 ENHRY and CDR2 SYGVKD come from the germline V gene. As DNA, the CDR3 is TGTGCCATCGCCGGGGGAACCTACGAGCAGTACTTC. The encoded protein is CAIAGGTYEQYF.